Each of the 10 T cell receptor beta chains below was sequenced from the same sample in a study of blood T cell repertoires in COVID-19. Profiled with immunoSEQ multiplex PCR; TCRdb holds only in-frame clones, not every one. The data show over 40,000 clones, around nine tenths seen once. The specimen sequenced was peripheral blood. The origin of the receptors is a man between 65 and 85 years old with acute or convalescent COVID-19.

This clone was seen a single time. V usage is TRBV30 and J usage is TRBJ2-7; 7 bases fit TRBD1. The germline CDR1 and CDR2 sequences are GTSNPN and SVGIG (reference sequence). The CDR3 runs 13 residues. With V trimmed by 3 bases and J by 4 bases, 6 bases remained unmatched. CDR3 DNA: TGTGCCTGGAGACAAGCAGGGGGTTACGAGCAGTACTTC. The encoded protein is CAWRQAGGYEQYF.

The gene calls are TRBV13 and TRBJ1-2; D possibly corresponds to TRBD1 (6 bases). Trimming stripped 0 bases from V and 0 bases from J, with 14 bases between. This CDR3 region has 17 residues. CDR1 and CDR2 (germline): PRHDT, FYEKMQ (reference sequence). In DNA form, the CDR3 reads TGTGCCAGCAGCTTAGGTCAGGGGCCGAAACCTAACTATGGCTACACCTTC. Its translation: CASSLGQGPKPNYGYTF.

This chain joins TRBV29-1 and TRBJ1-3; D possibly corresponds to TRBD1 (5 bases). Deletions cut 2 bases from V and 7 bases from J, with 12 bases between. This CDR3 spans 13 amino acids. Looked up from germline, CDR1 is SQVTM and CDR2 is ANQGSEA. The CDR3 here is CSVELAGKNTIYF. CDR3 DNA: TGCAGCGTTGAATTGGCAGGGAAGAACACCATATATTTT.

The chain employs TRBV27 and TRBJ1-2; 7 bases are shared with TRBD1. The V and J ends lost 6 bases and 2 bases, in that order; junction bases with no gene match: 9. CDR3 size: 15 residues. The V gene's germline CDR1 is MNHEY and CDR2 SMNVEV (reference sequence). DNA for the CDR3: TGTGCCAGCAGCATAGGGGGCTCTCCCAACTATGGCTACACCTTC. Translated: CASSIGGSPNYGYTF.

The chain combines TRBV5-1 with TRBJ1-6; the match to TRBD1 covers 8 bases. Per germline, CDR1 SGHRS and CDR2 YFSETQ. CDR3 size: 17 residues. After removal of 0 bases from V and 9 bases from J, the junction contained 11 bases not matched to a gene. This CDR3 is CASSLVPRGRRSSPLHF. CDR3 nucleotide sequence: TGCGCCAGCAGCTTGGTACCCAGGGGGCGAAGAAGTTCACCCCTCCACTTT. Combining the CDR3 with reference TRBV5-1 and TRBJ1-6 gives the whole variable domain KAGVTQTPRYLIKTRGQQVTLSCSPISGHRSVSWYQQTPGQGLQFLFEYFSETQRNKGNFPGRFSGRQFSNSRSEMNVSTLELGDSALYLCASSLVPRGRRSSPLHFGNGTRLTVT.

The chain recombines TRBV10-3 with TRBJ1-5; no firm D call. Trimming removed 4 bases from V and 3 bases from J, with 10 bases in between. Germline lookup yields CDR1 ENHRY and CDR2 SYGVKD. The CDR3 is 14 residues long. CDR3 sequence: CAISAGSSNQPQHF. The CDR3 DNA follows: TGTGCCATCAGTGCGGGATCCTCCAATCAGCCCCAGCATTTT.

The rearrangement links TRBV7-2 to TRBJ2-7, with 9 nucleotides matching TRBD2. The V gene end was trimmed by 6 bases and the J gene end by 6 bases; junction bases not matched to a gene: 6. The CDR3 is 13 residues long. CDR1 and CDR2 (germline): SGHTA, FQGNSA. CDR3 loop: CASRKGLAAEQYF. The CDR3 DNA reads TGTGCCAGCAGAAAGGGACTAGCAGCCGAGCAGTACTTC.

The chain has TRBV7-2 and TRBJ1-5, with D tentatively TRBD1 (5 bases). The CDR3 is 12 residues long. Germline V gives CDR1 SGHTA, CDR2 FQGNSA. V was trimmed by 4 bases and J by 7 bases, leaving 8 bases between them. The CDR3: CASSWGEQPQHF. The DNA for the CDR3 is TGTGCCAGCAGCTGGGGCGAGCAGCCCCAGCATTTT.

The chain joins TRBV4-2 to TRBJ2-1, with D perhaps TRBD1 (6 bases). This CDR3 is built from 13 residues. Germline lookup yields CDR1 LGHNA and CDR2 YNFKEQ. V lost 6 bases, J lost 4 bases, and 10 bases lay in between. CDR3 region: CASRPDRYNEQFF. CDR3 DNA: TGTGCCAGCAGGCCAGACAGGTACAATGAGCAGTTCTTC.

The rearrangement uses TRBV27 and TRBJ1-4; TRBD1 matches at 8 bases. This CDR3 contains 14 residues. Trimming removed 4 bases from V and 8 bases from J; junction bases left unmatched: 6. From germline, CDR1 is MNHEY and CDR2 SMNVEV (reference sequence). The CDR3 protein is CASSSDRGGEKLFF. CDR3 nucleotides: TGTGCCAGCAGTTCCGACAGGGGTGGGGAAAAACTGTTTTTT. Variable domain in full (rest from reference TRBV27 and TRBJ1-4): EAQVTQNPRYLITVTGKKLTVTCSQNMNHEYMSWYRQDPGLGLRQIYYSMNVEVTDKGDVPEGYKVSRKEKRNFPLILESPSPNQTSLYFCASSSDRGGEKLFFGSGTQLSVL.